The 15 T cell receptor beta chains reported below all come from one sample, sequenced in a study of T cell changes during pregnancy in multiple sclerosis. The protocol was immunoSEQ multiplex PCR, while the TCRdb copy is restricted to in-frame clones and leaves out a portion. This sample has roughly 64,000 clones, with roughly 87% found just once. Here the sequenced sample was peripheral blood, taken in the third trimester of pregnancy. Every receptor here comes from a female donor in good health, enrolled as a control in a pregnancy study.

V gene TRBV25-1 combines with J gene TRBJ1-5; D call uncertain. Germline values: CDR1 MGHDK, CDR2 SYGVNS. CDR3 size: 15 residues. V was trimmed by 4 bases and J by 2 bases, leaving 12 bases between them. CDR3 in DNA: TGTGCCAGCAGTGGACAAAACGTAGGCAATCAGCCCCAGCATTTT. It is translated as CASSGQNVGNQPQHF.

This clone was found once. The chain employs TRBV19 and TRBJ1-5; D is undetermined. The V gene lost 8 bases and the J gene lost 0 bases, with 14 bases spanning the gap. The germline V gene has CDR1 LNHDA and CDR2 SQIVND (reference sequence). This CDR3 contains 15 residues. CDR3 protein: CASQEGAYSNQPQHF. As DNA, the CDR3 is TGTGCCAGTCAGGAGGGAGCTTATAGCAATCAGCCCCAGCATTTT.

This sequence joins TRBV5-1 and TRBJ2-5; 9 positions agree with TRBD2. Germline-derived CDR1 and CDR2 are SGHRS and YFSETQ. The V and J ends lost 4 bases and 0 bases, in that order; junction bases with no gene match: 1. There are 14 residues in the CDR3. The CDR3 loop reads CASSRTSDQETQYF. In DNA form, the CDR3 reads TGCGCCAGCAGCCGGACTAGCGACCAAGAGACCCAGTACTTC. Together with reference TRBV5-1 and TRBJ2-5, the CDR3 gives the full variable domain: KAGVTQTPRYLIKTRGQQVTLSCSPISGHRSVSWYQQTPGQGLQFLFEYFSETQRNKGNFPGRFSGRQFSNSRSEMNVSTLELGDSALYLCASSRTSDQETQYFGPGTRLLVL.

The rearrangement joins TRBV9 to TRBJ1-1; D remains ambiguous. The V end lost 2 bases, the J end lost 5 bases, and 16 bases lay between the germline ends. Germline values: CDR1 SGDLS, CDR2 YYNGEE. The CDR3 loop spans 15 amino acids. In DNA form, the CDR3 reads TGTGCCAGCAGCGTTTTAAGGCCGCCGCGGACTGAAGCTTTCTTT. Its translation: CASSVLRPPRTEAFF.

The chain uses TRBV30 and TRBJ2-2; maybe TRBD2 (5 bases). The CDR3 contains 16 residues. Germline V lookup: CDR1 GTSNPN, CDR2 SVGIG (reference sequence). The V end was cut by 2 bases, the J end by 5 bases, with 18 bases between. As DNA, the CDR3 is TGTGCCTGGAGTATACCGGGATTGGTTATTACCGGGGAGCTGTTTTTT. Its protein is CAWSIPGLVITGELFF.

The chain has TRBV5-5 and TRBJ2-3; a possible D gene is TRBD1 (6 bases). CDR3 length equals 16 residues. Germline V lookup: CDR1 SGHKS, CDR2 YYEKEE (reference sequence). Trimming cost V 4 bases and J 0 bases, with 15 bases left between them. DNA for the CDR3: TGTGCCAGCAGCCTCGGGACATTCCTTAGCACAGATACGCAGTATTTT. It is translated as CASSLGTFLSTDTQYF.

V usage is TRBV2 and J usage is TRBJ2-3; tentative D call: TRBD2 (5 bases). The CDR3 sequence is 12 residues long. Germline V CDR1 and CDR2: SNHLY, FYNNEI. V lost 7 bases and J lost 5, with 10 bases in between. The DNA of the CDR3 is TGTGCCAGCACTGGAGAGGGAGATACGCAGTATTTT. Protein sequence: CASTGEGDTQYF.

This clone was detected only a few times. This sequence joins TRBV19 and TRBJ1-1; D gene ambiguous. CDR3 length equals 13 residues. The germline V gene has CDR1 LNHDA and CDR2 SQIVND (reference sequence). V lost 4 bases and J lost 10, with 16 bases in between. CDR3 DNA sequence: TGTGCCAGTAGTACAAATGCGGGAACGGCAGCTTTCTTT. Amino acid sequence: CASSTNAGTAAFF.

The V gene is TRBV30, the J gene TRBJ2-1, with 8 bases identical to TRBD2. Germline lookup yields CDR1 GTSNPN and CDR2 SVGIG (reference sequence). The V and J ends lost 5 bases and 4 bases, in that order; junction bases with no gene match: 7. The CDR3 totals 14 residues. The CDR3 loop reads CAWGGGNPYNEQFF. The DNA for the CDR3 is TGTGCCTGGGGCGGGGGGAACCCATACAATGAGCAGTTCTTC.

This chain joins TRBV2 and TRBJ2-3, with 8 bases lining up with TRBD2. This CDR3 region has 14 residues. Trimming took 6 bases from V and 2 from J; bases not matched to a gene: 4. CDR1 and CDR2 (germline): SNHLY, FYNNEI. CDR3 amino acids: CASRGGGYTDTQYF. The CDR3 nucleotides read TGTGCCAGCAGAGGCGGGGGGTACACAGATACGCAGTATTTT.

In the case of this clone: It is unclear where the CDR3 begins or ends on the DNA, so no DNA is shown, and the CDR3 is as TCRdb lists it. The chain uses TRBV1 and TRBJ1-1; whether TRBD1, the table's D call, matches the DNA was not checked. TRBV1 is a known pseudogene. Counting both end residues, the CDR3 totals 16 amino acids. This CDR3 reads CTSFGTGARGNTEAFF.

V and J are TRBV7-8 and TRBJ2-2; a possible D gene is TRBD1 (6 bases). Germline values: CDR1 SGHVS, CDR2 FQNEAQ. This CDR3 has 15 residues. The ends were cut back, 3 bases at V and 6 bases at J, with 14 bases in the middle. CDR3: CASSLNRAVAGELFF. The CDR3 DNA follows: TGTGCCAGCAGCTTGAACAGGGCAGTCGCCGGGGAGCTGTTTTTT. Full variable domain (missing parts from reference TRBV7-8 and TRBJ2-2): GAGVSQSPRYKVAKRGQDVALRCDPISGHVSLFWYQQALGQGPEFLTYFQNEAQLDKSGLPSDRFFAERPEGSVSTLKIQRTQQEDSAVYLCASSLNRAVAGELFFGEGSRLTVL.

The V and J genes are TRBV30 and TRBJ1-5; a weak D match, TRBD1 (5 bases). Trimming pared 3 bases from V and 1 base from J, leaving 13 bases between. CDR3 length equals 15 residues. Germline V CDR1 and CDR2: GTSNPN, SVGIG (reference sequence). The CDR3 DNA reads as TGTGCCTGGAGCTTGGGAGGGGCAAGCAATCAGCCCCAGCATTTT. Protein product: CAWSLGGASNQPQHF.

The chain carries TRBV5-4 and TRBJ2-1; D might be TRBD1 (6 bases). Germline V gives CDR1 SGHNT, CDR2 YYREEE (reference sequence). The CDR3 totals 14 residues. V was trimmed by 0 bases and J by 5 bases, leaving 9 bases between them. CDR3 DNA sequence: TGTGCCAGCAGCTTGGACAGGGCCCACAATGAGCAGTTCTTC. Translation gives CASSLDRAHNEQFF.

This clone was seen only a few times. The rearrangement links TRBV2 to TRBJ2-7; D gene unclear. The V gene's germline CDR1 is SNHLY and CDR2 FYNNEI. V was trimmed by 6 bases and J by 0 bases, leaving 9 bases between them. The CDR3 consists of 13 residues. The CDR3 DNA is TGTGCCAGCAGAGAACCGAGCTCCTACGAGCAGTACTTC. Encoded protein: CASREPSSYEQYF.